Included here is one T cell receptor (beta chain) sequence, with context. Its antigen is unidentified. This sample was included in a study of a mutant IDH1 vaccine in newly diagnosed glioma. Study background: Scheduled for weeks 1, 3, 5, 7, 11, 15, 19 and 23, eight vaccinations were given to patients. Whole-study results and caveats: There were vaccine-induced immune responses in around 93% of the patients.

The time point is: week 23, last vaccination. All doses held 300 ug of mutant IDH1 20-mer peptide, with topical imiquimod. V was clipped by 8 bases and J by 0 bases, with 11 bases between them. The CDR3 is 14 amino acids. Germline-derived CDR1 and CDR2 are SNHLY and FYNNEI. The table came from immunoSEQ multiplex PCR; TCRdb's copy has only in-frame clones and leaves some out. The data show tens of thousands of clones, with about 89% seen just once and about 1.4% held by the top ten. This receptor was taken from a man aged 40-49 years with glioma. The chain links TRBV2 to TRBJ1-3; D is unclear. The sample was PBMCs, taken from a glioma patient whose treatment included an IDH1 peptide vaccine. DNA of the CDR3: TGTGCCAGCCGCTCGACTAACTCTGGAAACACCATATATTTT. Its protein is CASRSTNSGNTIYF. The full variable domain, completed using reference TRBV2 and TRBJ1-3, is EPEVTQTPSHQVTQMGQEVILRCVPISNHLYFYWYRQILGQKVEFLVSFYNNEISEKSEIFDDQFSVERPDGSNFTLKIRSTKLEDSAMYFCASRSTNSGNTIYFGEGSWLTVV.